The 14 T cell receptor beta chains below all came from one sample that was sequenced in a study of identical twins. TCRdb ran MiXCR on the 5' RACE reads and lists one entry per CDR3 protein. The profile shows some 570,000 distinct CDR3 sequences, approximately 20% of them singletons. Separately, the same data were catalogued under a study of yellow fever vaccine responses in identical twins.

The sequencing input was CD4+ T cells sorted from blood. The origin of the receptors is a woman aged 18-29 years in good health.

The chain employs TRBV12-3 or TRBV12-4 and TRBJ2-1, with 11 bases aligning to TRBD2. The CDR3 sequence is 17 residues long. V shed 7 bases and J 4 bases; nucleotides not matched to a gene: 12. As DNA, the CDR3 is TGTGCCAGCAACGGGAGGGCTAGCGGGAGGAATTACAATGAGCAGTTCTTC. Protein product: CASNGRASGRNYNEQFF.

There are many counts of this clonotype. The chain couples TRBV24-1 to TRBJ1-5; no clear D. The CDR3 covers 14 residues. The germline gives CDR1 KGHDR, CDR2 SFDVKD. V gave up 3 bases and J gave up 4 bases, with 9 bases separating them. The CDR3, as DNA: TGTGCCACCAGTGATACATACAGTAATCAGCCCCAGCATTTT. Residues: CATSDTYSNQPQHF.

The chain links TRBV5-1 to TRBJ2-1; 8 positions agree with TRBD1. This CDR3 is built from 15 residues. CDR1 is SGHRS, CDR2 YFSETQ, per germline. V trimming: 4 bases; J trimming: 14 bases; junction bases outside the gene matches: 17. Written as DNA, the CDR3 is TGCGCCAGCAGCCCGCCGCTACCCAACAGGGGGTCGGAGTTCTTC. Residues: CASSPPLPNRGSEFF.

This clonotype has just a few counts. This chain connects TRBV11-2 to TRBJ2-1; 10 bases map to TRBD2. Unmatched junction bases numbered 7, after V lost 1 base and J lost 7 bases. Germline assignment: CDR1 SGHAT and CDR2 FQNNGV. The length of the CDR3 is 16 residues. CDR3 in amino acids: CASSLGGLAVWNEQFF. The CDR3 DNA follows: TGTGCCAGCAGCTTAGGTGGACTAGCGGTTTGGAATGAGCAGTTCTTC.

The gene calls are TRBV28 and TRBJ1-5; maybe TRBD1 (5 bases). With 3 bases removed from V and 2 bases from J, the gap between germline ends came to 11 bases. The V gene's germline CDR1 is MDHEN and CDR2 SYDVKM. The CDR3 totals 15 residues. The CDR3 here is CASSLLVRGNQPQHF. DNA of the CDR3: TGTGCCAGCAGTTTGCTCGTCAGGGGCAATCAGCCCCAGCATTTT.

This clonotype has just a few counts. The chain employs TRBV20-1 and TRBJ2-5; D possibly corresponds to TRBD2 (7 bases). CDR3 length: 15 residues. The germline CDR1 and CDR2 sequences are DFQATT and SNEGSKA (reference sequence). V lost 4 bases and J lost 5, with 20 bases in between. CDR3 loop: CSAINGGGGFETQYF. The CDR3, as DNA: TGCAGTGCTATAAATGGGGGGGGGGGCTTTGAGACCCAGTACTTC.

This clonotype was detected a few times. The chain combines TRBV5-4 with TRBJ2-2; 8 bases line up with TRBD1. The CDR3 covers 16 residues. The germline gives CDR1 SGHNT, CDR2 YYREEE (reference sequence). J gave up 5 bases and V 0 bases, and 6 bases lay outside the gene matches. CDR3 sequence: CASSLVGQGRTGELFF. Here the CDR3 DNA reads TGTGCCAGCAGCTTGGTTGGACAGGGAAGAACCGGGGAGCTGTTTTTT.

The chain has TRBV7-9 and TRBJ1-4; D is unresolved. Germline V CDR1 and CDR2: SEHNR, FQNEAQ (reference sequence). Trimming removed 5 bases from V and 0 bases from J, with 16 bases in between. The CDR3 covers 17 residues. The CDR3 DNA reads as TGTGCCAGCAGCCTAGGCGTCCCCCATGCAACTAATGAAAAACTGTTTTTT. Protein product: CASSLGVPHATNEKLFF.

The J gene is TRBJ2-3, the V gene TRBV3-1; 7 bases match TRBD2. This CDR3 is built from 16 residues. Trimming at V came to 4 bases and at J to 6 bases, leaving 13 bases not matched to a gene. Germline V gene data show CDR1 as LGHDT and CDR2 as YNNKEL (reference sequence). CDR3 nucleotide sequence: TGTGCCAGCAGCCTCAGGACTAGTACCCTTGGGGATACGCAGTATTTT. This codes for CASSLRTSTLGDTQYF.

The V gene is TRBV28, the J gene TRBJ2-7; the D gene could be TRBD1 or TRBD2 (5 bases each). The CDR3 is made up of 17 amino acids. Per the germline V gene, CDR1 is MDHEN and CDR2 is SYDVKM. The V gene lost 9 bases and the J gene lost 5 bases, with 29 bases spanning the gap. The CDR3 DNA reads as TGTGCCAGGCGACTTTCGGAGAGGGACCCCCTTGTGGACGAGCAGTACTTC. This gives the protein CARRLSERDPLVDEQYF. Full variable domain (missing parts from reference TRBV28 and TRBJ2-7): DVKVTQSSRYLVKRTGEKVFLECVQDMDHENMFWYRQDPGLGLRLIYFSYDVKMKEKGDIPEGYSVSREKKERFSLILESASTNQTSMYLCARRLSERDPLVDEQYFGPGTRLTVT.

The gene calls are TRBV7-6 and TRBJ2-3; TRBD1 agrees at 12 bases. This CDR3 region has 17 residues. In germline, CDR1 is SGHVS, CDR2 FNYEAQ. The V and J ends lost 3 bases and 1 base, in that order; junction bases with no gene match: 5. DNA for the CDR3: TGTGCCAGCAGCTTGGGGACAGGGGGCCTTGGCACAGATACGCAGTATTTT. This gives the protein CASSLGTGGLGTDTQYF. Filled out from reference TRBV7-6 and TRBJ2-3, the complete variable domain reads GAGVSQSPRYKVTKRGQDVALRCDPISGHVSLYWYRQALGQGPEFLTYFNYEAQQDKSGLPNDRFSAERPEGSISTLTIQRTEQRDSAMYRCASSLGTGGLGTDTQYFGPGTRLTVL.

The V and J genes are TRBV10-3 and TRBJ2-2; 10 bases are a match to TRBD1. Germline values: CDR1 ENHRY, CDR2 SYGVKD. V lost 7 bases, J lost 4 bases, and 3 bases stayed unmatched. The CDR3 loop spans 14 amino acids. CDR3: CAIKRTGGTGELFF. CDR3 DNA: TGTGCCATCAAGCGGACAGGGGGCACCGGGGAGCTGTTTTTT.

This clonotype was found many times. Here the CDR3 DNA reads TGTGCCAGCAGTTTAGGGGGACAGGGACATCAGCCCCAGCATTTT. Amino acid sequence: CASSLGGQGHQPQHF. The chain couples TRBV12-3 or TRBV12-4 to TRBJ1-5, with 9 bases lining up with TRBD1. V was pared by 1 base and J by 5 bases, with 3 bases of the junction left unmatched. This CDR3 is built from 15 residues.

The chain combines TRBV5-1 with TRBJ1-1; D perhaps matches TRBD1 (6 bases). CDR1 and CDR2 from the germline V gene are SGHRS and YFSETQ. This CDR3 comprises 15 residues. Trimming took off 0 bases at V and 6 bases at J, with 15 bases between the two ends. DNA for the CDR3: TGCGCCAGCAGCTTGGCCCGATACAACAGGGCTGAAGCTTTCTTT. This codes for CASSLARYNRAEAFF. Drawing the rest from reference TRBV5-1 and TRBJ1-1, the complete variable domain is KAGVTQTPRYLIKTRGQQVTLSCSPISGHRSVSWYQQTPGQGLQFLFEYFSETQRNKGNFPGRFSGRQFSNSRSEMNVSTLELGDSALYLCASSLARYNRAEAFFGQGTRLTVV.